Presented here are 9 T cell receptor beta chains from one specimen sequenced in a study of CD8 T cells in Susac syndrome. The authors reverse transcribed roughly 0.5 to 1 ug RNA with random hexamers. From the immunoSEQ multiplex PCR reads, TCRdb called clonotypes with MiXCR, one entry per CDR3 protein. The top ten clones hold approximately 0.094% of a sample with roughly 250,000 distinct CDR3 sequences, 90% to 96% of them seen once. The material sequenced was CD4+ T cells from PBMCs. The receptors come from a human donor with Susac syndrome.

The rearrangement joins TRBV7-9 to TRBJ1-2, with TRBD1 matching over 7 bases. The germline gives CDR1 SEHNR, CDR2 FQNEAQ (reference sequence). Trimming took 8 bases from V and 4 from J; bases not matched to a gene: 10. The CDR3 runs 14 residues. CDR3 DNA sequence: TGTGCCAGCGTCCCCGGGACAGCTTTCTATGGCTACACCTTC. Encoded protein: CASVPGTAFYGYTF.

This chain connects TRBV4-1 to TRBJ1-5; D possibly corresponds to TRBD1 (5 bases). The CDR3 has 17 amino acids. V was trimmed by 0 bases and J by 2 bases, leaving 14 bases between them. Germline V CDR1 and CDR2: MGHRA, YSYEKL. In DNA form, the CDR3 reads TGCGCCAGCAGCCAAGATGTTGGGCGAGGGGGCAATCAGCCCCAGCATTTT. Translation gives CASSQDVGRGGNQPQHF.

This clonotype appeared a few times. The chain links TRBV29-1 to TRBJ2-7; D is unclear. The germline CDR1 and CDR2 sequences are SQVTM and ANQGSEA. Trimming shortened V by 2 bases and J by 4 bases, and 6 bases separated the two germline ends. CDR3 size: 11 residues. The CDR3 sequence is CSVENAYEQYF. CDR3 DNA sequence: TGCAGCGTTGAAAATGCTTACGAGCAGTACTTC.

The V call is TRBV9, the J call TRBJ2-5; 13 bases line up with TRBD2. Germline trimming cut 3 bases from V and 5 bases from J; bases unmatched to any gene: 4. This CDR3 has 15 amino acids. Germline V gene data show CDR1 as SGDLS and CDR2 as YYNGEE. CDR3 residues: CASSAGTSGMETQYF. The CDR3, as DNA: TGTGCCAGCAGCGCCGGGACTAGCGGGATGGAGACCCAGTACTTC. The variable domain in full, completed from reference TRBV9 and TRBJ2-5, reads DSGVTQTPKHLITATGQRVTLRCSPRSGDLSVYWYQQSLDQGLQFLIQYYNGEERAKGNILERFSAQQFPDLHSELNLSSLELGDSALYFCASSAGTSGMETQYFGPGTRLLVL.

The chain carries TRBV18 and TRBJ1-5; D unclear. The CDR3 totals 13 residues. CDR1 is KGHSH and CDR2 is LQKENI in the germline V gene. V lost 6 bases to trimming and J lost 5 bases, with 11 bases between them. The chain's CDR3 is CASSPRTDQPQHF. CDR3 DNA sequence: TGTGCCAGCTCCCCCAGGACCGATCAGCCCCAGCATTTT.

This clonotype was seen just once. The chain combines TRBV28 with TRBJ2-3; TRBD2 matches at 9 bases. The germline CDR1 and CDR2 sequences are MDHEN and SYDVKM. J was trimmed by 1 base and V by 6 bases; bases with no gene match: 5. CDR3 size: 15 residues. The CDR3 nucleotides are TGTGCCAGCAGGATAGCGGGAGCGGGCACAGATACGCAGTATTTT. This codes for CASRIAGAGTDTQYF. Full variable domain (rest looked up from reference TRBV28 and TRBJ2-3): DVKVTQSSRYLVKRTGEKVFLECVQDMDHENMFWYRQDPGLGLRLIYFSYDVKMKEKGDIPEGYSVSREKKERFSLILESASTNQTSMYLCASRIAGAGTDTQYFGPGTRLTVL.

Here the CDR3 DNA reads TGCAGCGTTGGAACGGGGGGAGGAGAGCAGTACTTC. Translating it yields CSVGTGGGEQYF. The V call is TRBV29-1, the J call TRBJ2-7; 7 nucleotides agree with TRBD2. CDR1 is SQVTM and CDR2 is ANQGSEA in the germline V gene. The ends lost 4 bases at V and 7 bases at J; junction bases unmatched: 7. The CDR3 consists of 12 residues.

V and J are TRBV21-1 and TRBJ1-1. TRBV21-1 is a pseudogene. CDR3 length equals 14 residues. CDR3 in amino acids: CASSDGRTDTEAFF. The CDR3, as DNA: TGTGCCAGCAGCGACGGTAGAACGGACACTGAAGCTTTCTTT.

This clonotype was seen a single time. The chain recombines TRBV29-1 with TRBJ2-5; D is tentatively TRBD1 or TRBD2 (5 bases each). The germline gives CDR1 SQVTM, CDR2 ANQGSEA. The CDR3 contains 13 residues. V lost 2 bases to trimming and J lost 4 bases, with 11 bases between them. The CDR3 region is CSVERAGRETQYF. The CDR3 DNA sequence: TGCAGCGTTGAAAGGGCAGGGAGAGAGACCCAGTACTTC.